This T cell receptor beta chain was identified during a study of T cells in Graves' hyperthyroidism and ophthalmopathy. Study conclusions and caveats: Expanded thyroid clonotypes (above 0.001) were mostly also found in blood.

It was RNA transcripts that yielded the amplified TCR beta CDR3 regions. The HTBI primer set drove a first-round RT-PCR of the TCR CDR3. Via MiXCR, TCRdb re-called the multiplex PCR reads, giving one row per CDR3 protein. There are a few hundred thousand distinct CDR3 sequences in the sample; about 16% occur only once, and less than 35% lies in the top ten. The hyperthyroidism was newly diagnosed and had lasted under 2 months; the patients were aged 18 to 65. Uncontrolled infection, other autoimmune disease, pregnancy or lactation disqualified patients from enrolment. This clonotype came up a few times. Its cognate antigen is unknown. A clone one base away is much larger, so this may be a read error. Sequencing was done on a sample of blood. This sequence originates from a woman younger than 45 with Graves' hyperthyroidism.

CDR3: CASSLARQGNYEQYF. CDR3 coding DNA: TGTGCCAGCAGCTTAGCCAGACAGGGAAACTACGAGCAGTACTTC. The V and J genes are TRBV11-2 and TRBJ2-7, with 7 bases identical to TRBD1. Germline V CDR1 and CDR2: SGHAT, FQNNGV. The CDR3 is made up of 15 amino acids. V shed 1 base and J 3 bases; nucleotides not matched to a gene: 6.